Reported below is one T cell receptor beta chain. What it binds is unknown. This specimen belongs to a study of cytomegalovirus exposure and HLA in healthy donors. V lost 2 bases and J 5 bases, leaving 6 bases between the germline ends. The CDR3 covers 13 residues. Germline CDR1 is ENHRY and CDR2 is SYGVKD. Whole-study findings and limits: With later analysis, a missense DCLRE1C variant became linked to TCR beta V- and J-gene trimming. Later, an analysis found that common viral pathogens appeared to be linked with several of the most significant clusters.

Healthy individuals who donated bone marrow served as the donors. Amplification used 60 Vbeta primers and 13 Jbeta primers. Authors' methods: A later analysis tallied 65 million to 85 million unique TCR beta chains, about 11 million of them shared. The method was immunoSEQ multiplex PCR; TCRdb's version includes in-frame clones alone and lacks a portion of them. V and J calls and clone size are as listed in that table; D and trimming were resolved from the DNA. The table shows some 190,000 clones, with around 83% occurring only once. This clonotype originated in a man aged 40-55 years in good health and CMV-seropositive. Input material: PBMCs. V gene TRBV10-3 combines with J gene TRBJ1-4; maybe TRBD1 (6 bases). CDR3 DNA sequence: TGTGCCATCAGTGAGAGGGGGAATGAAAAACTGTTTTTT. It codes for CAISERGNEKLFF.